This T cell receptor beta chain is from a study of T cell clonotyping in hematopoietic cell transplantation. Points on this clone: Antigen unknown.

Assay used: immunoSEQ multiplex PCR; TCRdb lists only in-frame clones, some missing. This table holds thousands of clones, 70% to 90% found once. Germline CDR1 reads SGHRS; CDR2 reads YFSETQ. V was clipped by 3 bases and J by 5 bases; unmatched bases: 10. The CDR3 has 16 amino acids. The study, taken as a whole, reports: Broader posttransplant TCR repertoire diversity was predicted by graft donor and pretransplant recipient Inverse Simpson Index values. At the given depth, recipient repertoires were over 95% de novo clonotypes.

Time point defined: recipient sample about 28 days before transplant, after cytoreduction. The V and J genes are TRBV5-1 and TRBJ2-2, with 7 bases matching TRBD1. The origin of this receptor is a man aged 55 to 70 with acute myeloid leukemia. Some clones in this sample may be carry-over from other donors' samples. This material consisted of peripheral blood mononuclear cells, taken before stem cell transplant. CDR3 residues: CASSSEGQIVTGELFF. The CDR3 nucleotides are TGCGCCAGCAGCTCCGAGGGACAGATTGTGACCGGGGAGCTGTTTTTT. The whole variable domain, filled in from reference TRBV5-1 and TRBJ2-2, reads KAGVTQTPRYLIKTRGQQVTLSCSPISGHRSVSWYQQTPGQGLQFLFEYFSETQRNKGNFPGRFSGRQFSNSRSEMNVSTLELGDSALYLCASSSEGQIVTGELFFGEGSRLTVL.